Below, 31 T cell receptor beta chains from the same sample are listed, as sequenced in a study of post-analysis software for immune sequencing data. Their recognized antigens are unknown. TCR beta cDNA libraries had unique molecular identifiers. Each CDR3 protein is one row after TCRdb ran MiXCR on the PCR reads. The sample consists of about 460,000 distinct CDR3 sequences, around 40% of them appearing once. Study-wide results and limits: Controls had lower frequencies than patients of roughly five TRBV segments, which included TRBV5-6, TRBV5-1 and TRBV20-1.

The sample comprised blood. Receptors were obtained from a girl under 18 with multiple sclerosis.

The CDR3 reads CASSYNRRDTQYF. CDR3 nucleotides: TGTGCCAGCAGTTACAACAGGAGGGATACGCAGTATTTT. The rearrangement joins TRBV6-2 or TRBV6-3 to TRBJ2-3; D may be TRBD1 or TRBD2 (5 bases each). The germline V gene encodes CDR1 MNHEY and CDR2 SVGEGT. CDR3 length: 13 amino acids. Trimming removed 2 bases at V and 6 bases at J, with 9 bases between.

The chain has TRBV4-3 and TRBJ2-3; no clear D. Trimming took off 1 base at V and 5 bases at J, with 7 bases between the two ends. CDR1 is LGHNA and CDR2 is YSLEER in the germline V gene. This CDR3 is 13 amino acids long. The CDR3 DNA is TGCGCCAGCAGCCAAGTCCCGGTAGATACGCAGTATTTT. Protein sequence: CASSQVPVDTQYF.

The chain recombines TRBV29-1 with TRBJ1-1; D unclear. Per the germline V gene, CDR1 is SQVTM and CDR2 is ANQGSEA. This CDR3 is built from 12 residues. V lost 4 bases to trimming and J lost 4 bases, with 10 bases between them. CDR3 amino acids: CSVGRPSTEAFF. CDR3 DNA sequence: TGCAGCGTTGGCAGGCCGAGCACTGAAGCTTTCTTT.

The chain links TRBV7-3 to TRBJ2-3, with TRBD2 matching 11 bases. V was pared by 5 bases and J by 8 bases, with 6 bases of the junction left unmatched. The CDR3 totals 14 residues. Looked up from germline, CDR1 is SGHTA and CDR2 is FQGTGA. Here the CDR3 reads CASSPGTSGGTQYF. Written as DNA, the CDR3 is TGTGCCAGCAGCCCCGGGACTAGCGGAGGTACGCAGTATTTT.

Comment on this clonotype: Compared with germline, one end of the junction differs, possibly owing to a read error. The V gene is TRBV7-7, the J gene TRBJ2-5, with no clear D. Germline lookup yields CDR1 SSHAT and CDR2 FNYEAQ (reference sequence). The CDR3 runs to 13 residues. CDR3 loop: CASSLEIRETQYF. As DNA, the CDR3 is TGTGCTAGCAGCTTAGAAATTCGAGAGACCCAGTACTTC.

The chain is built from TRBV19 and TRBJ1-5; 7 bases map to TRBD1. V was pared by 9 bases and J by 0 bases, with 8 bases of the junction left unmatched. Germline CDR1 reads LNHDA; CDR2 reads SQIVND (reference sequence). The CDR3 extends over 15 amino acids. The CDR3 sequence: CASMDRPYSNQPQHF. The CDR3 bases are TGTGCCAGCATGGACAGGCCATATAGCAATCAGCCCCAGCATTTT. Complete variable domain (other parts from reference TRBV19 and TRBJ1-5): DGGITQSPKYLFRKEGQNVTLSCEQNLNHDAMYWYRQDPGQGLRLIYYSQIVNDFQKGDIAEGYSVSREKKESFPLTVTSAQKNPTAFYLCASMDRPYSNQPQHFGDGTRLSIL.

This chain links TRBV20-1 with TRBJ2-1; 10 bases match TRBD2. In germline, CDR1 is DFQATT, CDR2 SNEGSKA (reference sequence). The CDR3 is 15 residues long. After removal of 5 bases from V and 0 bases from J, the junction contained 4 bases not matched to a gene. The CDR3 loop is CSAGRLAGSYNEQFF. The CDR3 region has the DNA TGCAGTGCTGGAAGACTAGCGGGCTCCTACAATGAGCAGTTCTTC.

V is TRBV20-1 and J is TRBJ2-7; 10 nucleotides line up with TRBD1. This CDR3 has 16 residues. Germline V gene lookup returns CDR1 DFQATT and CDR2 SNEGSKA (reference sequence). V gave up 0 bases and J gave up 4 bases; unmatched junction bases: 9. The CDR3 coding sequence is TGCAGTGCTAGAGATCAGGGACAGGGGCATAAGTACGAGCAGTACTTC. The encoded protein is CSARDQGQGHKYEQYF.

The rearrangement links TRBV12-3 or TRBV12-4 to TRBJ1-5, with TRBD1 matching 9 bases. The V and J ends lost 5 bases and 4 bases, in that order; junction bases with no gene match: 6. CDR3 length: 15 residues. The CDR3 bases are TGTGCCAGCAGTCCCTGGACAGGGGAGAATCAGCCCCAGCATTTT. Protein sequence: CASSPWTGENQPQHF.

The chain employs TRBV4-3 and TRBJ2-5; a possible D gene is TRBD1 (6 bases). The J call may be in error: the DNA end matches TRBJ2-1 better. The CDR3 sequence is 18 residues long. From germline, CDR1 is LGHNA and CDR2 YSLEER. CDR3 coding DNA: TGCGCCAGCAGCCAAGAAGGGGCAGGGGCTTCGTACCAAGAGACCCAGTTCTTC. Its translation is CASSQEGAGASYQETQFF.

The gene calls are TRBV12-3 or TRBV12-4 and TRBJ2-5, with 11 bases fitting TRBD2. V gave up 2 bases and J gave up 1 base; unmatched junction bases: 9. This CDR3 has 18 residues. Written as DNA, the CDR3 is TGTGCCAGCAGTTTATTTAACCGGGGACTAGCGGCCCAAGAGACCCAGTACTTC. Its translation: CASSLFNRGLAAQETQYF.

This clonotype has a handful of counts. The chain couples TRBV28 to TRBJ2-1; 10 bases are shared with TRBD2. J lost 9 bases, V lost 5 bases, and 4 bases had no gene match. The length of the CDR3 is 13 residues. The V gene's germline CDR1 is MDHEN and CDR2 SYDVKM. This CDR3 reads CASSSGREGEQFF. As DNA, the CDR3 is TGTGCCAGCAGTAGCGGGAGGGAGGGTGAGCAGTTCTTC.

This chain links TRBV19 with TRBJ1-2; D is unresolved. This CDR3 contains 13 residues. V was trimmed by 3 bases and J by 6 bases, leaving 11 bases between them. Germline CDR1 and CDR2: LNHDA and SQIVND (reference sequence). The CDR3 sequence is CASSITRNDGYTF. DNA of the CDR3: TGTGCCAGTAGTATTACCAGGAACGATGGCTACACCTTC.

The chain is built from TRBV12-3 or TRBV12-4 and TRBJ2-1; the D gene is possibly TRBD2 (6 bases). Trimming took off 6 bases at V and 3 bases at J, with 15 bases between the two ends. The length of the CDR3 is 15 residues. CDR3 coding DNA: TGTGCCAGCAGACTGGGACTGTCGGACTACAATGAGCAGTTCTTC. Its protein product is CASRLGLSDYNEQFF.

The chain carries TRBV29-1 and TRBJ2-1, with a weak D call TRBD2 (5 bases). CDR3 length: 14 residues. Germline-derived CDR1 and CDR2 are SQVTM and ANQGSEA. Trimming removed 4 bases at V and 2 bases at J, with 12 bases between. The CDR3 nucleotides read TGCAGCGTTGTTTCGAGCGGAACCTACAATGAGCAGTTCTTC. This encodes CSVVSSGTYNEQFF.

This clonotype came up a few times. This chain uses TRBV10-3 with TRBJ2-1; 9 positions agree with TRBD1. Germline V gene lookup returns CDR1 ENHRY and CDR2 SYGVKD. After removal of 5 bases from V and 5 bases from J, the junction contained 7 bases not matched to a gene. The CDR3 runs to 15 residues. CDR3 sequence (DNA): TGTGCCATCAGTCCGGACAGGGGCACACACAATGAGCAGTTCTTC. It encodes CAISPDRGTHNEQFF.

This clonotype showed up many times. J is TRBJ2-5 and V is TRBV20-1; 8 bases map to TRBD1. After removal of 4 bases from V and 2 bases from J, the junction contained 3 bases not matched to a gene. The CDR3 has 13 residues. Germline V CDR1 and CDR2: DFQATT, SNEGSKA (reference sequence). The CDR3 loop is CSATGQVQETQYF. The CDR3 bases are TGCAGTGCTACGGGACAGGTTCAAGAGACCCAGTACTTC.

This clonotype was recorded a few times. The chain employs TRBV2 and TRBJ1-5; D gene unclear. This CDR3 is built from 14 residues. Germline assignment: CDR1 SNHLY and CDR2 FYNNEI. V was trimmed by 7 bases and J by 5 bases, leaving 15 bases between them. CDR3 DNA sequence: TGTGCCAGCACGGGAACCAGTCGTGATCAGCCCCAGCATTTT. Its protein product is CASTGTSRDQPQHF.

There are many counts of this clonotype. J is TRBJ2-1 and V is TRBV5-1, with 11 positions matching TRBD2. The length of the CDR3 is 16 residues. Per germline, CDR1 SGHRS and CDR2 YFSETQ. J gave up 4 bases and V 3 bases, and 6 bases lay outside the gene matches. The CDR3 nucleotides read TGCGCCAGCAGCTCACAGACTAGCGGGGAGTACAATGAGCAGTTCTTC. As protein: CASSSQTSGEYNEQFF.

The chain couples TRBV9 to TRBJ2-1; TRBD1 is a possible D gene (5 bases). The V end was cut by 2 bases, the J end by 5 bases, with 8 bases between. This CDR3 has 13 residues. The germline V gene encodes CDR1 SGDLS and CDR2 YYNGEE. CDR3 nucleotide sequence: TGTGCCAGCAGCGTGCAGGGAAACAATGAGCAGTTCTTC. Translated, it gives CASSVQGNNEQFF.

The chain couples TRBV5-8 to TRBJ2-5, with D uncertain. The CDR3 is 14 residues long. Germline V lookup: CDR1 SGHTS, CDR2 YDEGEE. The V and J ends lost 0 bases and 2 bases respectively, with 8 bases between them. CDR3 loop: CASSLVPTQETQYF. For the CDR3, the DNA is TGTGCCAGCAGCTTGGTGCCAACACAAGAGACCCAGTACTTC.

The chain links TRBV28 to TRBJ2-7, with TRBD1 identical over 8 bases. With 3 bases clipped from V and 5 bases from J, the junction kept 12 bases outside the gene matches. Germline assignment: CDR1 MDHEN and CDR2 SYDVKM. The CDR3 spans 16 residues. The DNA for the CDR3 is TGTGCCAGCAGTTTCGGAGGACAGGGTAGTTTTAACGAGCAGTACTTC. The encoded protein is CASSFGGQGSFNEQYF.

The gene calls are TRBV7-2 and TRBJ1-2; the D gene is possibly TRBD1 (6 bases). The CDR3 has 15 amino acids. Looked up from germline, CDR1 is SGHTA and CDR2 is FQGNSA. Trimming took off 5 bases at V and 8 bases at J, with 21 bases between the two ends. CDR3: CASSAPNPQGKGYTF. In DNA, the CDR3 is TGTGCCAGCAGCGCCCCGAACCCACAGGGCAAGGGCTACACCTTC. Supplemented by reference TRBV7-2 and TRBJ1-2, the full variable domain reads GAGVSQSPSNKVTEKGKDVELRCDPISGHTALYWYRQSLGQGLEFLIYFQGNSAPDKSGLPSDRFSAERTGGSVSTLTIQRTQQEDSAVYLCASSAPNPQGKGYTFGSGTRLTVV.

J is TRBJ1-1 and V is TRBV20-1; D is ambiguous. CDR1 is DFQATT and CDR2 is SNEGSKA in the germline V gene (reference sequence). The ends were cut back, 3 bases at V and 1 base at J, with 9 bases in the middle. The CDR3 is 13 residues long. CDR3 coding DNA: TGCAGTGCTAGCGTAGGGAGGAACACTGAAGCTTTCTTT. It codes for CSASVGRNTEAFF.

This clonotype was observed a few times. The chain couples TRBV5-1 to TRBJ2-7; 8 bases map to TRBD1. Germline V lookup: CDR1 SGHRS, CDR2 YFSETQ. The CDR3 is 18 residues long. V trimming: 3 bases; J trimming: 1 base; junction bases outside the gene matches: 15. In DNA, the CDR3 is TGCGCCAGCAGCTCAACCACCTCCTCAGGGGGCCATTCCTACGAGCAGTACTTC. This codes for CASSSTTSSGGHSYEQYF.

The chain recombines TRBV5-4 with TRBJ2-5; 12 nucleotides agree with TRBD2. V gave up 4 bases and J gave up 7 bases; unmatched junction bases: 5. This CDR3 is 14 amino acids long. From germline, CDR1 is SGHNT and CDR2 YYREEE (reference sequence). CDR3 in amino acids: CASSKTSGSGTQYF. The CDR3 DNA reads TGTGCCAGCAGCAAGACTAGCGGGAGTGGGACCCAGTACTTC.

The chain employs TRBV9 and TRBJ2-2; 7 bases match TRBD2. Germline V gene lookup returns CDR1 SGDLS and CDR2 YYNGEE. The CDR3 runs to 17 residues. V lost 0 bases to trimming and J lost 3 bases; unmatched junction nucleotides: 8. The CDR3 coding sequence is TGTGCCAGCAGCGTAGATCGAGCGGGGCGTGACACCGGGGAGCTGTTTTTT. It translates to CASSVDRAGRDTGELFF.

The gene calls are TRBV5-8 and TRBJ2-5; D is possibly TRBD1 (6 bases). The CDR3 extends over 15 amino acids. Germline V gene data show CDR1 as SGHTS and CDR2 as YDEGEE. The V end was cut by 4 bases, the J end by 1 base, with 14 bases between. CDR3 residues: CASSGDTGIQETQYF. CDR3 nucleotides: TGTGCCAGCAGCGGGGACACAGGGATCCAAGAGACCCAGTACTTC.

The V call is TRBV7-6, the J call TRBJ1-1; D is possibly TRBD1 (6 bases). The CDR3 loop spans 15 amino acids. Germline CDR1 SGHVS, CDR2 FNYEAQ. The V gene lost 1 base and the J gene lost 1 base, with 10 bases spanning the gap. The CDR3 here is CASSLEGGPNTEAFF. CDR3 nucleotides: TGTGCCAGCAGCTTAGAAGGGGGTCCGAACACTGAAGCTTTCTTT.

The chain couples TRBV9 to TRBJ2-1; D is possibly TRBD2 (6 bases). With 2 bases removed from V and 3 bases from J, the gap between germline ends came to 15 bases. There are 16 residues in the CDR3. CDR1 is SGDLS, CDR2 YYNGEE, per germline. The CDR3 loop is CASSVRRDENYNEQFF. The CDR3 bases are TGTGCCAGCAGCGTCCGGCGGGACGAGAACTACAATGAGCAGTTCTTC.

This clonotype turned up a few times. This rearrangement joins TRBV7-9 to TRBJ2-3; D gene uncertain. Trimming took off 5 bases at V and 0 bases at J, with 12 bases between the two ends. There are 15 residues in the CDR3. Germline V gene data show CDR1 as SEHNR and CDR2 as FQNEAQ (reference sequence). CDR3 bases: TGTGCCAGCAGCCAGGACGGATCTAGCACAGATACGCAGTATTTT. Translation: CASSQDGSSTDTQYF.